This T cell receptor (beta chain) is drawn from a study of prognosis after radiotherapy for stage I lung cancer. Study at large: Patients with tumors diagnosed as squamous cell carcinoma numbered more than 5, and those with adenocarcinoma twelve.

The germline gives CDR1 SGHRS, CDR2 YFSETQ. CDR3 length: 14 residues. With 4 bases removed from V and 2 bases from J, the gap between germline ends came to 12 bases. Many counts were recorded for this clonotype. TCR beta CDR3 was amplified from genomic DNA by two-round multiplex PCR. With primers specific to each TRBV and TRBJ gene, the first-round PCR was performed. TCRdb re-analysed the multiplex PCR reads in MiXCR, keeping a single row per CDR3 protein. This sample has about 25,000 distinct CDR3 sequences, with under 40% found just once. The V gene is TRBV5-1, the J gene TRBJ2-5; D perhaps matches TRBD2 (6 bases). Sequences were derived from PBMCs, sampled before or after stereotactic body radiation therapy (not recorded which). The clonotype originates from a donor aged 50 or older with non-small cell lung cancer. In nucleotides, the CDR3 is TGCGCCAGCAGCCCCGGGAGCAGACAAGAGACCCAGTACTTC. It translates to CASSPGSRQETQYF.